What follows is one TCR beta chain and its context. The J segment lost 1 base and the V segment lost 5 bases, leaving 22 bases of the junction unmatched. This CDR3 region has 20 residues. Germline CDR1 and CDR2: LGHNT and FRNRAP. The record originates from a study of T cell changes during pregnancy in multiple sclerosis. The repertoire was sequenced with immunoSEQ multiplex PCR; TCRdb's copy has only in-frame clones and lacks some. The table shows 40,000 to 45,000 clones, with around 89% occurring only once. The clonotype originates from a female donor with multiple sclerosis, enrolled in a pregnancy study. The sample was CD4+ T cells from peripheral blood mononuclear cells, taken in the first trimester of pregnancy. The V call is TRBV12-5, the J call TRBJ1-1; 7 nucleotides align to TRBD1. The CDR3 nucleotides read TGTGCTAGTGGTCTGGAGGGATCAATCAAGGACAGGACCAGGAACACTGAAGCTTTCTTT. Its translation: CASGLEGSIKDRTRNTEAFF.